This T cell receptor (beta chain) was sequenced in a study of regulatory T cells in long-lasting Graves disease. Study-wide results and limits: TRBV28, TRBJ1-2 and TRBJ2-5 were favored in persistent disease. Accuracy may have suffered from the small sample size.

Time point specified: persistent/refractory GD, antithyroid drugs over 5 years with positive TRAb. The authors made the TCR library using RNA they extracted from PBMCs. This CDR3 comprises 19 residues. Germline values: CDR1 LGHNA, CDR2 YNFKEQ. The V and J ends lost 0 bases and 0 bases respectively, with 15 bases between them. Investigators prepared the TCR beta libraries by applying iRepertoire HTBI primers and Arm-PCR of CDR3 regions. TCRdb independently ran MiXCR on the multiplex PCR reads; one entry per CDR3 protein. The table lists about 470,000 distinct CDR3 sequences, less than 25% of them singletons. This clonotype has only a few counts. As yet, its antigen is unknown.

Sequenced here: peripheral blood mononuclear cells (PBMCs), sampled when the disease was refractory, from a patient treated with antithyroid drugs. J is TRBJ1-6 and V is TRBV4-2; D remains unclear. This TCR came from a female donor with Graves disease. The CDR3 nucleotides read TGTGCCAGCAGCCAAGAATCGGGCGGACCAAGCTCCTATAATTCACCCCTCCACTTT. Protein product: CASSQESGGPSSYNSPLHF.